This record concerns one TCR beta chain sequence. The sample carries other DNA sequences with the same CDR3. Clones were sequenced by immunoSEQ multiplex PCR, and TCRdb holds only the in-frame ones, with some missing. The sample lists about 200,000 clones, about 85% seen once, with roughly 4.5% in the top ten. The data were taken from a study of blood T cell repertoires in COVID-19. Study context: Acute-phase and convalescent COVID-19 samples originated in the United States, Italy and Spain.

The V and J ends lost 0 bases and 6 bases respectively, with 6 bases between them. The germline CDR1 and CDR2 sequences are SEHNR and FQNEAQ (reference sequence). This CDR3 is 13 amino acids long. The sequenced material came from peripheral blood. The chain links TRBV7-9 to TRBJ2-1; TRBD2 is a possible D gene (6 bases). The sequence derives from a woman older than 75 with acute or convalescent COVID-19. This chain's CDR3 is CASSLAGGNEQFF. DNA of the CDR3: TGTGCCAGCAGCTTAGCGGGAGGCAATGAGCAGTTCTTC.